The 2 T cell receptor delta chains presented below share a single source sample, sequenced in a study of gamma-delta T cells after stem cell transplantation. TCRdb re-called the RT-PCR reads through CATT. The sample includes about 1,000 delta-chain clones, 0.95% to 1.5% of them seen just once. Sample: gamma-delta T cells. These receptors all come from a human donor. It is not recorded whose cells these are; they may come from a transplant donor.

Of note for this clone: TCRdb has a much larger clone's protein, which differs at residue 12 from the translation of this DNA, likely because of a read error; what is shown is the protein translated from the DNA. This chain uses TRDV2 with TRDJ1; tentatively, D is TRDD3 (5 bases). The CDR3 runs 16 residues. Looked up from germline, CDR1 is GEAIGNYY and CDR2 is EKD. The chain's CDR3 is CACDTLSGTNTNKLIF. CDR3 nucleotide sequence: TGTGCCTGTGACACCCTGTCTGGGACTAACACCAATAAACTCATCTTT.

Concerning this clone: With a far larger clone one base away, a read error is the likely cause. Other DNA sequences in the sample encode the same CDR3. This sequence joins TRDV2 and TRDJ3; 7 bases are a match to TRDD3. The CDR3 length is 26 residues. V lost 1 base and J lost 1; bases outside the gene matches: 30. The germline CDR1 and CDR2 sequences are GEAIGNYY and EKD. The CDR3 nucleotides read TGTGCCTGTGACACTGTAAAGCCCCCGGGGCTGGGGGCCACCCTTCTCAGTTCCTGGGACACCCGACAGATGTTTTTC. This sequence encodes CACDTVKPPGLGATLLSSWDTRQMFF.